The T cell receptor beta chain under discussion was sequenced for a study of T cells in localized non-small cell lung cancer. To note about this clone: What it binds is unknown.

Study-level findings and limits: A median around 57 of the top 100 tumor clones appeared in adjacent lung. Higher blood T cell density went with longer overall survival. Heterogeneity remains possible because sequencing was limited to only one tumor region. Uninvolved adjacent lung, not tumor, had the highest T cell clonality.

Libraries were prepared by immunoSEQ multiplex PCR; TCRdb keeps only in-frame clonotypes and omits some of them. The repertoire holds over 30,000 clones, with 78% as singletons. This receptor was obtained from a male donor aged 60 or over with stage II squamous cell lung carcinoma. The material sequenced was peripheral blood, taken before any cancer treatment.

The CDR3 reads CASSLLAATNEKLFF. The CDR3 nucleotides read TGTGCCAGCAGTTTATTAGCAGCAACTAATGAAAAACTGTTTTTT. The V call is TRBV27, the J call TRBJ1-4; D gene uncertain. V lost 1 base and J lost 0, with 6 bases in between. Germline CDR1 is MNHEY and CDR2 is SMNVEV (reference sequence). The CDR3 runs 15 residues.